Here is one T cell receptor (beta chain) with its context. No antigen is known for it. A read error may produce the germline difference seen at one junction end. The entry originates in a study of CD8+CD57+ T cells in acquired aplastic anemia. Study-wide context: The study obtained an average of about 3.4 ug of DNA from sorted CD4+ and CD8+ cells. Study results and caveats: Researchers reported that CD8+ Simpson's diversity was not significantly different in patients versus controls. Patients and controls had in common 25 to 30 CD8+ CDR3 sequences.

Profiles of TCR beta VDJ and CDR3 were generated from a genomic DNA template. A single record per CDR3 protein comes from TCRdb applying MiXCR to the reads. The sample yields about 190,000 distinct CDR3 sequences, roughly half seen once. The germline V gene encodes CDR1 SEHNR and CDR2 FQNEAQ (reference sequence). The CDR3 contains 15 residues. The chain joins TRBV7-9 to TRBJ1-2; the D is unclear. The sequence came from a human donor in good health, serving as a control. Sequencing used sorted CD4+, CD8+, or CD8+CD57+ T cells (not recorded which) from PBMCs. DNA of the CDR3: TGCGCCAGCAGCCAAGATCCTGTCACTCGGGGTGGCTACACCTTC. Amino acid sequence: CASSQDPVTRGGYTF.